These T cell receptor beta chains were read from a single sample in a study of T cells after yellow fever vaccination. TCRdb called the 5' RACE reads again in MiXCR, with one record for every CDR3 protein. The sample has more than 350,000 distinct CDR3 sequences, roughly 12% seen once. The sequenced sample was PBMCs, obtained on the day of the first yellow fever vaccination. All receptors derive from a man aged 18 to 29 who received the YFV17D yellow fever vaccine. Both conserved end residues are part of each CDR3. A D gene is named only where the DNA matches it firmly. Rows give clone size only sometimes, using once, few, many, or a class for an expanded clone.

size	V	J	D	DNA	CDR3
many	TRBV2	TRBJ2-3	NA	TGTGCCAGCAGCGACGACAGGCGGGTAACAGATACGCAGTATTTT	CASSDDRRVTDTQYF
many	TRBV4-1	TRBJ2-2	NA	TGCGCCAGCAGCCGGGGGCCGAAGAGCGGTACCGGGGAGCTGTTTTTT	CASSRGPKSGTGELFF
few	TRBV27	TRBJ2-5	NA	TGTGCCAGCAGTTTAGCAGGGCCCTGGGAGACCCAGTACTTC	CASSLAGPWETQYF
NA	TRBV29-1	TRBJ1-1	NA	TGCAGCGGCGACAGGTTGAACACTGAAGCTTTCTTT	CSGDRLNTEAFF
NA	TRBV5-5	TRBJ1-1	TRBD1	TGTGCCAGCAGCTTAACGGGACAGGGGGGAACTGAAGCTTTCTTT	CASSLTGQGGTEAFF
NA	TRBV7-4	TRBJ2-3	TRBD2	TGTACCATCTGTATAAACCTGGGACTAGCGGGGGCCACAGATACGCAGTATTTT	CTICINLGLAGATDTQYF
many	TRBV5-1	TRBJ1-5	NA	TGCGCCAGCAGCTTAGGGGCCGGGGGACCCCAGCATTTT	CASSLGAGGPQHF
few	TRBV6-1	TRBJ2-2	TRBD1	TGTGCCAGCAGCCGTACCGGGACAGGGTTCACCGGGGAGCTGTTTTTT	CASSRTGTGFTGELFF
many	TRBV12-3/TRBV12-4	TRBJ1-3	NA	TGTGCCAGCAGCAGACAGGCTGGAAACACCATATATTTT	CASSRQAGNTIYF
NA	TRBV5-1	TRBJ2-3	NA	TGCGCCAGCGGCTCGGGACCGCCCGGCACAGATACGCAGTATTTT	CASGSGPPGTDTQYF
many	TRBV30	TRBJ2-3	TRBD2	TGTGCCTGCAAGACTAGCGGGACAGATACGCAGTATTTT	CACKTSGTDTQYF
NA	TRBV6-5	TRBJ1-6	NA	TGTGCCAGCAGTTACCTCCCCCCGGCACAGGGAAGGACACCCCTCCACTTT	CASSYLPPAQGRTPLHF
NA	TRBV20-1	TRBJ1-2	NA	TGCAGTGCTAGCTCTAAGGCTGGCTACACCTTC	CSASSKAGYTF
few	TRBV7-9	TRBJ2-2	NA	TGTGCCAGCAGTTACGACACCTACACCGGGGAGCTGTTTTTT	CASSYDTYTGELFF
few	TRBV5-5	TRBJ2-5	NA	TGTGCCAGCAGCCCGGTGGACTACCAAGAGACCCAGTACTTC	CASSPVDYQETQYF
few	TRBV7-6	TRBJ2-1	NA	TGTGCCAGCAGCTTAGCAACTAGTCAAGGATCCTACAATGAGCAGTTCTTC	CASSLATSQGSYNEQFF
few	TRBV20-1	TRBJ2-3	NA	TGCAGTGCTATAAGTGGGCCCCTTAGCACAGATACGCAGTATTTT	CSAISGPLSTDTQYF
NA	TRBV10-3	TRBJ1-1	NA	TGTGCCATCAGTGATCCGAGGGAGCGGGGCACTGAAGCTTTCTTT	CAISDPRERGTEAFF
NA	TRBV28	TRBJ2-1	NA	TGTGCCAGCAGTTTATTCACTGGGGACAATGAGCAGTTCTTC	CASSLFTGDNEQFF
few	TRBV4-2	TRBJ2-2	NA	TGTGCCAGCAGCCAAGATTCGACTTTTACCGGGGAGCTGTTTTTT	CASSQDSTFTGELFF
NA	TRBV12-3/TRBV12-4	TRBJ1-5	TRBD1	TGTGCCAGCAGGATAAACAGGGGTTGGAGGCAGCCCCAGCATTTT	CASRINRGWRQPQHF
many	TRBV12-3/TRBV12-4	TRBJ1-5	TRBD1	TGTGCCAGCAGTTTAGAGGACAGGGTAAGCAATCAGCCCCAGCATTTT	CASSLEDRVSNQPQHF
few	TRBV7-8	TRBJ2-5	TRBD1	TGTGCCAGCAGCTTCCGGGACAGCTTTCCCGGGGAGACCCAGTACTTC	CASSFRDSFPGETQYF
few	TRBV5-5	TRBJ1-6	TRBD1	TGTGCCAGCAGCTTGGGGGCAGGGGGCCCCTATAATTCACCCCTCCACTTT	CASSLGAGGPYNSPLHF
NA	TRBV4-3	TRBJ2-2	NA	TGCGCCAGCAGCCAGGGCCACTTGAACACCGGGGAGCTGTTTTTT	CASSQGHLNTGELFF
NA	TRBV7-8	TRBJ2-5	NA	TGTGCCAGCAGCTTACAGGGGTGGCGGGAGACCCAGTACTTC	CASSLQGWRETQYF
NA	TRBV7-8	TRBJ1-2	TRBD1	TGTGCCAGCAGCCCAGGACAGGGGACGCTCGGCTACACCTTC	CASSPGQGTLGYTF
many	TRBV19	TRBJ2-3	NA	TGTGCCAGTAGTACGGAAGATACGCAGTATTTT	CASSTEDTQYF
few	TRBV4-1	TRBJ2-5	NA	TGCGCCAGCAGCCAAGGTCGGGACGTGGGGGAGACCCAGTACTTC	CASSQGRDVGETQYF
few	TRBV4-1	TRBJ2-5	NA	TGCGCCAGCAGCCAATCTAAGGGGGGAGAGACCCAGTACTTC	CASSQSKGGETQYF
NA	TRBV7-2	TRBJ2-2	NA	TGTGCCAGCAGCTTACGGGGCTTACTGAACACCGGGGAGCTGTTTTTT	CASSLRGLLNTGELFF
NA	TRBV6-4	TRBJ2-3	NA	TGTGCCAGCCGGGCGGCCCCTAGCACAGATACGCAGTATTTT	CASRAAPSTDTQYF
NA	TRBV20-1	TRBJ2-6	NA	TGCAGTGCTAGTGGCCCCCTTGACCCTGGGGCCAACGTCCTGACTTTC	CSASGPLDPGANVLTF
NA	TRBV7-6	TRBJ1-1	NA	TGTGCCAGCAGCTTATCAATTTTGGACACTGAAGCTTTCTTT	CASSLSILDTEAFF
few	TRBV3-1	TRBJ2-1	NA	TGTGCCAGCAGCCAAGAACCCGGGGGCGATGAGCAGTTCTTC	CASSQEPGGDEQFF
NA	TRBV5-1	TRBJ1-3	NA	TGCGCCAGCAGCACGGCCCCCGGGAACACCATATATTTT	CASSTAPGNTIYF
NA	TRBV19	TRBJ2-3	TRBD1	TGTGCCAGTACCCCAGGGACAGGGGATTGGGTAGGGGATACGCAGTATTTT	CASTPGTGDWVGDTQYF
few	TRBV10-3	TRBJ1-2	NA	TGTGCCATCCGCCCGGACGGCATCCTCTATGGCTACACCTTC	CAIRPDGILYGYTF
few	TRBV6-2/TRBV6-3	TRBJ2-1	NA	TGTGCCAGCAGTTGGGGAGCGGCGATGGGTCAGTTCTTC	CASSWGAAMGQFF
few	TRBV10-3	TRBJ2-2	TRBD1	TGTGCCATCGCGATTGACAGGGCCGGGGAGCTGTTTTTT	CAIAIDRAGELFF
few	TRBV19	TRBJ1-5	NA	TGTGCCAGTAGTTTTTCACGGATTGATCAGCCCCAGCATTTT	CASSFSRIDQPQHF
NA	TRBV7-9	TRBJ1-1	NA	TGTGCCAGCAGCTGGCTAAGCGGCTTGAACACTGAAGCTTTCTTT	CASSWLSGLNTEAFF
few	TRBV9	TRBJ1-5	NA	TGTGCCAGCAGCGTAGCCTCGGGAGGCAATCAGCCCCAGCATTTT	CASSVASGGNQPQHF
many	TRBV5-1	TRBJ2-3	TRBD2	TGCGCCAGCAGCCACGGACTAGCGGGGGGAGCAGGTACGCAGTATTTT	CASSHGLAGGAGTQYF
few	TRBV4-3	TRBJ1-5	NA	TGCGCCAGCAGCCAAGATCTGCAGCAGCCCCAGCATTTT	CASSQDLQQPQHF
few	TRBV7-6	TRBJ2-5	NA	TGTGCCAGCAGCTTAGGACGGACAGCACAAGAGACCCAGTACTTC	CASSLGRTAQETQYF
few	TRBV24-1	TRBJ1-5	NA	TGTGCCACCAGTGATACAGGCGGGCGGCAGCCCCAGCATTTT	CATSDTGGRQPQHF
few	TRBV7-2	TRBJ1-1	TRBD1	TGTGCCAGCAGCCCTAGGGCGGGACAGGGTCAAAGGGCTTTCTTT	CASSPRAGQGQRAFF
few	TRBV20-1	TRBJ2-3	NA	TGCAGTGCTAAAGAGGGAACCGGCACAGATACGCAGTATTTT	CSAKEGTGTDTQYF